This TCR beta chain was captured in a study of T cell changes during pregnancy in multiple sclerosis. Profiling relied on immunoSEQ multiplex PCR, and the TCRdb table lists in-frame clones only, not all of them. The sample consists of tens of thousands of clones, more than 70% of them appearing once. V lost 4 bases to trimming and J lost 4 bases; unmatched junction nucleotides: 0. This CDR3 region has 14 residues. The germline V gene has CDR1 MNHNS and CDR2 SASEGT. By share, this clone counts as medium-sized. The sample in question was CD8+ T cells from peripheral blood mononuclear cells, obtained in the first trimester of pregnancy. The source is a female donor with multiple sclerosis, enrolled in a pregnancy study. The rearrangement uses TRBV6-1 and TRBJ2-3; 12 positions match TRBD2. This CDR3 reads CASSGLAGADTQYF. The CDR3 DNA sequence: TGTGCCAGCAGTGGACTAGCGGGAGCAGATACGCAGTATTTT.